This T cell receptor (beta chain) was identified during a study of T cells after yellow fever vaccination. This clonotype was counted a few times. The antigen remains unidentified. The CDR3 runs 16 residues. J was trimmed by 4 bases and V by 5 bases; bases with no gene match: 7. Germline CDR1 and CDR2: MNHEY and SVGEGT. Whole-study findings and limits: Overall, a small share of clonotypes was seen in both CD4 and CD8 compartments. Sorted repertoires could include abundant contaminating clonotypes from bulk cells.

A single record per CDR3 protein comes from TCRdb applying MiXCR to the 5' RACE reads. The sample has tens of thousands of distinct CDR3 sequences, roughly 7.3% seen once. The TCR originated in a man aged 30-40 years who received the YFV17D yellow fever vaccine. The sequencing here drew on CD8+ T cells sorted from PBMCs, taken 15 days after the yellow fever booster vaccination. The V and J genes are TRBV6-2 or TRBV6-3 and TRBJ2-1; 11 positions agree with TRBD2. The CDR3, as DNA: TGTGCCAGCAGTACCGGGACTAGCGGTTCGTACAATGAGCAGTTCTTC. This translates into CASSTGTSGSYNEQFF.